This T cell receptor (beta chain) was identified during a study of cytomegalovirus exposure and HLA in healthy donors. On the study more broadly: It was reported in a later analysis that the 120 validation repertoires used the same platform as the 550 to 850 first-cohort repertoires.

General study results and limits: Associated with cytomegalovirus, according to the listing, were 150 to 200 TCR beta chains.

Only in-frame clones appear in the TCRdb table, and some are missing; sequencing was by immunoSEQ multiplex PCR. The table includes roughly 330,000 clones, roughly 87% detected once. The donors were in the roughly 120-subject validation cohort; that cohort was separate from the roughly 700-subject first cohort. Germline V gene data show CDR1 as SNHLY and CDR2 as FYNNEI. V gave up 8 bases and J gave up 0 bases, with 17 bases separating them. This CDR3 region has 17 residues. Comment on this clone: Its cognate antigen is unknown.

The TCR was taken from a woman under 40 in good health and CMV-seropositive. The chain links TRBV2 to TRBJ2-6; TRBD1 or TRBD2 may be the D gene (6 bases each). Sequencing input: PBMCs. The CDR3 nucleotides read TGTGCCAGCGAGACGCGGGACACCGACTCTGGGGCCAACGTCCTGACTTTC. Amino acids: CASETRDTDSGANVLTF.